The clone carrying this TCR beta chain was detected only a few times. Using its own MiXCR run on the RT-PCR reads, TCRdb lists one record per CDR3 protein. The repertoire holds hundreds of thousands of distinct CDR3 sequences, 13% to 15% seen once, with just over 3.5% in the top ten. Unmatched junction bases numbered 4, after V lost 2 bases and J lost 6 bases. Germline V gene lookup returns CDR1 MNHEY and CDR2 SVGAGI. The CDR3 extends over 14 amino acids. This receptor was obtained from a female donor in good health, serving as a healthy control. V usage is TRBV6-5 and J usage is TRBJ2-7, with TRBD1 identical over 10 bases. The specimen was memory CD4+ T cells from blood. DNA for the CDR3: TGTGCCAGCAGTTACCCGGACAGGGGGGGCGAGCAGTACTTC. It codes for CASSYPDRGGEQYF.